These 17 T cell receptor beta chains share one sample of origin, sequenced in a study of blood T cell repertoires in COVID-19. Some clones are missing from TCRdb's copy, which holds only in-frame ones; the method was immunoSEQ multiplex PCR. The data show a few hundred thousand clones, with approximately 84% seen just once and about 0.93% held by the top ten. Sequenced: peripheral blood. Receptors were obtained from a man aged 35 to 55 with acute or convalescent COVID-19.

This CDR3 reads CASSLEGEYQPQHF. The DNA for the CDR3 is TGTGCCAGTAGTCTCGAGGGTGAATATCAGCCCCAGCATTTT. The genes are TRBV19 and TRBJ1-5; D gene ambiguous. V lost 5 bases and J lost 5, with 13 bases in between. This CDR3 has 14 amino acids. The germline V gene encodes CDR1 LNHDA and CDR2 SQIVND (reference sequence).

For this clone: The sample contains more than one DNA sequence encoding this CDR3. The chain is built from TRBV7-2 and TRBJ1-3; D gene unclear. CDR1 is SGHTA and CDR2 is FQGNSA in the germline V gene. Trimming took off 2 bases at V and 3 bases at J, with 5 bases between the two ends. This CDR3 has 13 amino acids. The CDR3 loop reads CASSLRGGNTIYF. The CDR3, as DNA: TGTGCCAGCAGCTTAAGAGGTGGAAACACCATATATTTT.

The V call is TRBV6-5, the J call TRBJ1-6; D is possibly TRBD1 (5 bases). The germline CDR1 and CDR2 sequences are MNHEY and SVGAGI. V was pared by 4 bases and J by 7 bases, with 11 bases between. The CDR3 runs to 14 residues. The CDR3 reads CASSSPGWNSPLHF. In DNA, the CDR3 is TGTGCCAGCAGTTCCCCAGGGTGGAATTCACCCCTCCACTTT.

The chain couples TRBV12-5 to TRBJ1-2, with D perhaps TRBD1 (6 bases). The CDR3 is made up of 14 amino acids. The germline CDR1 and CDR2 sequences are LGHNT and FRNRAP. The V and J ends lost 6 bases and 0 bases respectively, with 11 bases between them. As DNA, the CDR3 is TGTGCTAGTGGAACAGGGATGGCTAACTATGGCTACACCTTC. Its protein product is CASGTGMANYGYTF.

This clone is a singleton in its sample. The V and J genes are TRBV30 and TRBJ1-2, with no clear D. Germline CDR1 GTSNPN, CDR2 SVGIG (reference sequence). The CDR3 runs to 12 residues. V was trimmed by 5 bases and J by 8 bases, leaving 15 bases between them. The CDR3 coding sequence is TGTGCCTGGGAAAAATCGAGGGAAGGCTACACCTTC. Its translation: CAWEKSREGYTF.

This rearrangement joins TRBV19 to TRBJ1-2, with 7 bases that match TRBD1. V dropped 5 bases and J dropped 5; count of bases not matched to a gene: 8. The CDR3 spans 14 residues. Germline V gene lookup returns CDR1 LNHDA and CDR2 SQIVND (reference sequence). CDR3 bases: TGTGCCAGTAGTGAAAGGGGGCTGTGGTATGGCTACACCTTC. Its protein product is CASSERGLWYGYTF.

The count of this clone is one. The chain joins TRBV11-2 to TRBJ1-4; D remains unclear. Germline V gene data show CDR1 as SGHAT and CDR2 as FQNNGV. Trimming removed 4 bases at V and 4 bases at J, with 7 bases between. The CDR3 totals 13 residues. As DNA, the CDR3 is TGTGCCAGCAGCTCTTCTAATAATGAAAAACTGTTTTTT. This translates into CASSSSNNEKLFF.

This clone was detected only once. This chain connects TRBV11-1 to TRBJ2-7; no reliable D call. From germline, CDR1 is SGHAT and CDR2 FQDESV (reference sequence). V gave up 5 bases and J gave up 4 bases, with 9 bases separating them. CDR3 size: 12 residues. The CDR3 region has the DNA TGTGCCAGCAGCGATACGGAGTACGAGCAGTACTTC. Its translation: CASSDTEYEQYF.

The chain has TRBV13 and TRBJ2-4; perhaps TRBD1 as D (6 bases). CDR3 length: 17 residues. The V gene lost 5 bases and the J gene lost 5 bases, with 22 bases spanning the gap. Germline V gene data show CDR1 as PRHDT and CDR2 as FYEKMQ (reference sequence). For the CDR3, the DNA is TGTGCCAGCAGCCCAATGATCACAGGGTCGGTTGAAAACATTCAGTACTTC. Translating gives CASSPMITGSVENIQYF.

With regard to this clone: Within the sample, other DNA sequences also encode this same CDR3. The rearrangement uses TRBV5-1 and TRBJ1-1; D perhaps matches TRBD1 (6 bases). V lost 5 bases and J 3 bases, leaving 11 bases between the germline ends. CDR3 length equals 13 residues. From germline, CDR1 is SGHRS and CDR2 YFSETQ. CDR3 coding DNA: TGCGCCAGCAGTTTACAGGGTGACACTGAAGCTTTCTTT. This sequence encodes CASSLQGDTEAFF.

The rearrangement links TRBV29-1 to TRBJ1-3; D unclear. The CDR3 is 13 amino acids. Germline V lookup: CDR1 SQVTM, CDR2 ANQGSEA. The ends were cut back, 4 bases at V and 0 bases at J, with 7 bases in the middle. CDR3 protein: CSVVTNSGNTIYF. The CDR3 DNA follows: TGCAGCGTTGTGACAAACTCTGGAAACACCATATATTTT.

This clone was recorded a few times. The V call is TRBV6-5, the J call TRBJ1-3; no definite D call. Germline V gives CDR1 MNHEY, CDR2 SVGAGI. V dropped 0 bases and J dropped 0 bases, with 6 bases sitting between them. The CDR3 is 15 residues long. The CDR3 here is CASSYSRSSGNTIYF. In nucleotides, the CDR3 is TGTGCCAGCAGTTACTCCCGGAGCTCTGGAAACACCATATATTTT.

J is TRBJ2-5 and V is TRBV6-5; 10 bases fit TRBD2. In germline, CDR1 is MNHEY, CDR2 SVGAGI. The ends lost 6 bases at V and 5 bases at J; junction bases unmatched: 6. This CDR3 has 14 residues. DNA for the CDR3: TGTGCCAGCAGGAATCTAGCGGGGGTGGAGACCCAGTACTTC. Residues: CASRNLAGVETQYF.

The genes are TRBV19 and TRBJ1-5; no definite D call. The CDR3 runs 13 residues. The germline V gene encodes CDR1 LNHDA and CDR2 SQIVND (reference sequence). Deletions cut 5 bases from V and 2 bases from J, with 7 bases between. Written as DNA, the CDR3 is TGTGCCAGTAGTCCGTCCGGCAATCAGCCCCAGCATTTT. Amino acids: CASSPSGNQPQHF.

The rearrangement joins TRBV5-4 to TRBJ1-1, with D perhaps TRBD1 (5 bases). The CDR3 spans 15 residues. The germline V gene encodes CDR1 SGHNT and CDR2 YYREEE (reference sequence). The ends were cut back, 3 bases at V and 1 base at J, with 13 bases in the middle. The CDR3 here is CASSWGFGQNTEAFF. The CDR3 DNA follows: TGTGCCAGCAGCTGGGGTTTTGGACAGAACACTGAAGCTTTCTTT.

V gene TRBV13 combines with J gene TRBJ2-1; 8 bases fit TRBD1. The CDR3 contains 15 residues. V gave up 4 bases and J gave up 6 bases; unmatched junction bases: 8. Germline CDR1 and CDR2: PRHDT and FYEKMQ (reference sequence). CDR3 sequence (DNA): TGTGCCAGCAGCTCGCAGGGGGCCAGGTCCAATGAGCAGTTCTTC. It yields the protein CASSSQGARSNEQFF. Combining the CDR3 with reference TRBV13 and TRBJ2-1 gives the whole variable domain AAGVIQSPRHLIKEKRETATLKCYPIPRHDTVYWYQQGPGQDPQFLISFYEKMQSDKGSIPDRFSAQQFSDYHSELNMSSLELGDSALYFCASSSQGARSNEQFFGPGTRLTVL.

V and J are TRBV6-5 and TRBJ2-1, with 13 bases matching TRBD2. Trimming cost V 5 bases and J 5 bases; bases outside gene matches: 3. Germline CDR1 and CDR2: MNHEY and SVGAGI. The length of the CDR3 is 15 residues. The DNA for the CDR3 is TGTGCCAGCAGTAAACTAGCGGGGGGGCACAATGAGCAGTTCTTC. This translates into CASSKLAGGHNEQFF.